The sequence of this T cell receptor beta chain was determined in a study of read filtering for tumor transcriptome and immune sequencing. Study information: DNase treatment preceded whole-transcriptome library preparation.

This library used approximately 0.4 ug RNA and molecular barcoded adaptors spanning alpha/delta and beta/gamma chains. TCRdb passed the reads through MiXCR, listing each CDR3 protein once. The table records some 43,000 distinct CDR3 sequences, about an eighth of them present only once. Ten or more counts support this clonotype. The CDR3 covers 14 residues. The J segment lost 2 bases and the V segment lost 10 bases, leaving 4 bases of the junction unmatched. The clonotype originates from a donor over 35 with multiple myeloma. The sequenced sample consisted of a population of CD138-negative cells sorted from bone marrow. V and J are TRBV23-1 and TRBJ2-5; 13 positions match TRBD2. TRBV23-1 is treated as an ORF (open reading frame) with a function not yet certain. CDR3 bases: TGCGCCATTTCGGGACTAGCGGGACAAGAGACCCAGTACTTC. Amino acids: CAISGLAGQETQYF.